This T cell receptor beta chain originates from a study of CD8 T cells in ankylosing spondylitis (dated by TCRdb to 2017 to 2019). Describing the broader study: The study set out to find disease-linked TCR variants by profiling T cell receptor beta repertoires in ankylosing spondylitis patients and healthy donors. The whole study cohort included over 85 healthy donors and 20 to 30 ankylosing spondylitis patients. Samples of peripheral blood were taken, and for ankylosing spondylitis patients, synovial fluid was collected as well. The full study reports these points: The disease-linked clones were reported to be significantly enriched in matched synovial fluid samples from ankylosing spondylitis patients. Blood from ankylosing spondylitis patients appeared to be characterized by a TCR beta motif composed of under ten highly homologous amino acid variants. Some TCR beta motif variants had previously been reported in synovial fluid and blood of reactive arthritis patients, which suggested common disease-initiation mechanisms. A CD8+ phenotype was shown by the disease-linked clones, which were found at relatively low frequencies in peripheral blood.

This clonotype is a singleton in its sample. Its antigen is still unknown. It has no much larger one-base neighbor in the sample; base qualities were not kept. One read yields weak evidence. TCRdb names Illumina HiSeq 2500 as the instrument used. TCR beta libraries were prepared by quantitative 5'-RACE with molecular barcodes. The paper's processing steps were these. A new computational method based on a probabilistic model of VDJ rearrangement was used to identify disease-linked TCR variants. TCRdb ran its own pipeline on the public reads, namely fastp trimming at Q25 and MiXCR clone calling, and kept in-frame beta chains. Identical CDR3 proteins give one entry, which carries the most common genes and DNA. TCRdb, not the authors, supplied the V and J calls. The sample table lists some 400,000 distinct CDR3 sequences, about 22% of them with a count of one. Around 16% of the sample is taken by the ten largest.

V loses 7 bases of germline sequence and J loses 0 bases, and the interval between the two ends is 14 bases. CDR3 length: 15 amino acids, cysteine to phenylalanine. CDR3 DNA is the only sequence kept; it has 45 bases, read in frame from the first base. The germline V gene yields SGHDT for CDR1 and YYEEEE for CDR2. The receptor comes from a male donor with ankylosing spondylitis. The chain is made from TRBV5-6 and TRBJ2-1; perhaps TRBD2 is the D gene, with 5 bases matching. The sample taken for sequencing was blood, either unsorted or a sorted T cell fraction (not recorded which). Read as DNA, the sequence is TGTGCCAGCGGCGGACTCACCAGCTCCTACAATGAGCAGTTCTTC. It is translated as CASGGLTSSYNEQFF.